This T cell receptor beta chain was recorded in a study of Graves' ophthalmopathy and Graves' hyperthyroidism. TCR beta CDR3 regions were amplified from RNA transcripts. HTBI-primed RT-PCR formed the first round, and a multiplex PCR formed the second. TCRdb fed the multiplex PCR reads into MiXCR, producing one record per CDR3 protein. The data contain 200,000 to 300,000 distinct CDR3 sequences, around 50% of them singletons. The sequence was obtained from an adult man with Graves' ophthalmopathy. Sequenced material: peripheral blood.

The CDR3 region is CATLMGGGNTEAFF. The CDR3 nucleotides read TGCGCCACCCTAATGGGAGGGGGGAACACTGAAGCTTTCTTT. The chain has TRBV10-2 and TRBJ1-1, with D perhaps TRBD1 (6 bases). V was cut by 10 bases and J by 1 base, with 16 bases left in between. This CDR3 spans 14 amino acids. CDR1 is WSHSY and CDR2 is SAAADI in the germline V gene.